The present T cell receptor (beta chain) was sequenced within a study of cytomegalovirus exposure and HLA in healthy donors. Of note for this clone: Its antigen is unidentified.

CDR3 length: 15 amino acids. The germline gives CDR1 SGDLS, CDR2 YYNGEE. Trimming left V 0 bases short and J 5 bases short, with 14 bases between. Regarding the study as a whole: Links to common viral pathogens appeared, in a later analysis, for several of the most significant clusters. The authors considered a cluster of highly shared sequence variants likely to be a sequencing artifact. A later examination showed that TCR association rates differed by HLA locus, with DRB1 most and HLA-C fewest.

Vbeta (60) and Jbeta (13) primers were used in the PCR. The repertoire was sequenced with immunoSEQ multiplex PCR; TCRdb's copy has only in-frame clones and lacks some. The sample table includes around 63,000 clones. The source is a woman aged 25 to 39 in good health and CMV-seronegative. The chain joins TRBV9 to TRBJ1-1; perhaps TRBD1 as D (6 bases). The sequencing sample was made of PBMCs. The CDR3 nucleotides read TGTGCCAGCAGCGTAGAGTGGGGGCTAGGAACTGAAGCTTTCTTT. It specifies CASSVEWGLGTEAFF.